This entry features one T cell receptor (beta chain) sequence. This sample was taken from a study of blood T cell repertoires in COVID-19. Study-wide background: Spain, Italy and the United States supplied samples that represented acute and convalescent COVID-19. T cells, B-cell-depleted T cells, or PBMCs provided the cDNA or gDNA that served as material.

Data came from immunoSEQ multiplex PCR; TCRdb stores just in-frame clones and leaves some out. The sample shows approximately 280,000 clones, approximately 90% of them seen only once. V dropped 5 bases and J dropped 2 bases, with 14 bases sitting between them. Germline V gives CDR1 MNHEY, CDR2 SMNVEV (reference sequence). The CDR3 has 15 residues. The chain is built from TRBV27 and TRBJ2-3; D unresolved. Material: PBMCs or T cells enriched from blood (not recorded which). This TCR was recovered from a middle-aged woman who had recovered from COVID-19. DNA for the CDR3: TGTGCCAGCAGTACTTTGACGACTCACACAGATACGCAGTATTTT. Translation: CASSTLTTHTDTQYF.